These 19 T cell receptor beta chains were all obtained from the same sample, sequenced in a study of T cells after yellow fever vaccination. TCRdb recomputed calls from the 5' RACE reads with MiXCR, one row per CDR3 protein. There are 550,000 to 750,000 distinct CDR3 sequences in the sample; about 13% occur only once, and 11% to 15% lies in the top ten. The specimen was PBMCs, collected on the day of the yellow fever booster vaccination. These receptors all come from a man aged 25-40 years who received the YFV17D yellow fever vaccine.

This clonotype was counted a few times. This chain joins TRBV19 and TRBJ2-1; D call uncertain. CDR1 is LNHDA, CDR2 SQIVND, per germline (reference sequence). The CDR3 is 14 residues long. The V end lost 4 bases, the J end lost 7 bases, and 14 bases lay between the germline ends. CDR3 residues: CASSTPFGGNEQFF. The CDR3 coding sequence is TGTGCCAGTAGTACCCCCTTCGGCGGAAATGAGCAGTTCTTC.

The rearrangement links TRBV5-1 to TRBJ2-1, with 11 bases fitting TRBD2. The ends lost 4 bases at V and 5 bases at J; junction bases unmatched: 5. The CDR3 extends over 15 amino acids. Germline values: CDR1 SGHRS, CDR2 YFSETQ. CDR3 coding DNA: TGCGCCAGCAGCCCGGGACTAGCGGATCACAATGAGCAGTTCTTC. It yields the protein CASSPGLADHNEQFF. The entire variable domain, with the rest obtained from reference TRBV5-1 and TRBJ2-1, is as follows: KAGVTQTPRYLIKTRGQQVTLSCSPISGHRSVSWYQQTPGQGLQFLFEYFSETQRNKGNFPGRFSGRQFSNSRSEMNVSTLELGDSALYLCASSPGLADHNEQFFGPGTRLTVL.

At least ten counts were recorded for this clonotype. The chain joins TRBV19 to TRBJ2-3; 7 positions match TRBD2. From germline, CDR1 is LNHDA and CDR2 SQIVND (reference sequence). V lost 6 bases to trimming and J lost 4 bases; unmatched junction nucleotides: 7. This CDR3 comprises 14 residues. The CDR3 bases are TGTGCCAGTAGCCCTAGCGGAGGGCCAGATACGCAGTATTTT. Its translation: CASSPSGGPDTQYF.

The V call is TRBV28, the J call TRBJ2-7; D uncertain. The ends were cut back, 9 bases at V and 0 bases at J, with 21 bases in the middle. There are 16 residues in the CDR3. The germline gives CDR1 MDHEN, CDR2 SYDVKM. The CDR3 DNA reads TGTGCCAGTTGCAGTGCGGCTGGTGCCAGCTCCTACGAGCAGTACTTC. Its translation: CASCSAAGASSYEQYF.

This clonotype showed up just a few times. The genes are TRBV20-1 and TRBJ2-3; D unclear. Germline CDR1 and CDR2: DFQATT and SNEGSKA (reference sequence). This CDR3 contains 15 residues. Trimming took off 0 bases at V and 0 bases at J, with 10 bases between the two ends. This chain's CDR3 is CSARDSTFSTDTQYF. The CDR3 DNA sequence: TGCAGTGCTAGAGATAGTACCTTTAGCACAGATACGCAGTATTTT.

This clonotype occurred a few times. The chain's CDR3 is CASSLGTDYNEQFF. For the CDR3, the DNA is TGTGCCAGCAGCTTAGGGACGGATTACAATGAGCAGTTCTTC. The rearrangement uses TRBV7-9 and TRBJ2-1, with D unclear. The CDR3 consists of 14 residues. The V gene's germline CDR1 is SEHNR and CDR2 FQNEAQ (reference sequence). Between the trimmed V and J ends, which lost 1 base and 4 bases, there was a span of 8 bases. Together with reference TRBV7-9 and TRBJ2-1, the CDR3 gives the full variable domain: DTGVSQNPRHKITKRGQNVTFRCDPISEHNRLYWYRQTLGQGPEFLTYFQNEAQLEKSRLLSDRFSAERPKGSFSTLEIQRTEQGDSAMYLCASSLGTDYNEQFFGPGTRLTVL.

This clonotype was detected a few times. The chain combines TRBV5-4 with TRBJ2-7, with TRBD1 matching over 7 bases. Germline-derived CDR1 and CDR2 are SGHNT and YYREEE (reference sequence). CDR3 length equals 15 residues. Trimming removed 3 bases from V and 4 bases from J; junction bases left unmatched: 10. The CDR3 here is CASSSTADRRYEQYF. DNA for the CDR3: TGTGCCAGCAGCTCCACCGCGGACAGGAGATACGAGCAGTACTTC.

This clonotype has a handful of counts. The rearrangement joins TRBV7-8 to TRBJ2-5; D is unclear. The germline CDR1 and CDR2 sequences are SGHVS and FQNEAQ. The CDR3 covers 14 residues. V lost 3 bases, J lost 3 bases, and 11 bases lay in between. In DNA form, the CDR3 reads TGTGCCAGCAGCTTGCTTATTCTCAAAGAGACCCAGTACTTC. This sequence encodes CASSLLILKETQYF.

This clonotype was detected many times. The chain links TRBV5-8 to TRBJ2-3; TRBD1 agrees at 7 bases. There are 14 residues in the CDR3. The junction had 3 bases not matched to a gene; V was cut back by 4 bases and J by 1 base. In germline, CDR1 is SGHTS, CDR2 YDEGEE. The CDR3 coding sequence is TGTGCCAGCAGCCACAGGGGACGCACAGATACGCAGTATTTT. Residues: CASSHRGRTDTQYF. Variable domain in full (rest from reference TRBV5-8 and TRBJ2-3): EAGVTQSPTHLIKTRGQQATLRCSPISGHTSVYWYQQALGLGLQFLLWYDEGEERNRGNFPPRFSGRQFPNYSSELNVNALELEDSALYLCASSHRGRTDTQYFGPGTRLTVL.

The CDR3 DNA reads TGCGCCAGCGTCGGACTAGCGGGAGGGTCGGATGAGCAGTTCTTC. Protein: CASVGLAGGSDEQFF. This chain connects TRBV5-1 to TRBJ2-1; 15 bases line up with TRBD2. The CDR3 sequence is 15 residues long. Germline V lookup: CDR1 SGHRS, CDR2 YFSETQ. The V and J ends lost 7 bases and 8 bases, in that order; junction bases with no gene match: 7. The full variable domain, completed using reference TRBV5-1 and TRBJ2-1, is KAGVTQTPRYLIKTRGQQVTLSCSPISGHRSVSWYQQTPGQGLQFLFEYFSETQRNKGNFPGRFSGRQFSNSRSEMNVSTLELGDSALYLCASVGLAGGSDEQFFGPGTRLTVL.

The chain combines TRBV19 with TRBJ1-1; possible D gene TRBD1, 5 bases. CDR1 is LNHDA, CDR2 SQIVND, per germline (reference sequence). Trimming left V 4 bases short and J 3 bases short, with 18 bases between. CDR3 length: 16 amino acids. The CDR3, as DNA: TGTGCCAGTAGTAGAGAGTCAAGGTGGGGGGACACTGAAGCTTTCTTT. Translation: CASSRESRWGDTEAFF. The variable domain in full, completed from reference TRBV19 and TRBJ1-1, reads DGGITQSPKYLFRKEGQNVTLSCEQNLNHDAMYWYRQDPGQGLRLIYYSQIVNDFQKGDIAEGYSVSREKKESFPLTVTSAQKNPTAFYLCASSRESRWGDTEAFFGQGTRLTVV.

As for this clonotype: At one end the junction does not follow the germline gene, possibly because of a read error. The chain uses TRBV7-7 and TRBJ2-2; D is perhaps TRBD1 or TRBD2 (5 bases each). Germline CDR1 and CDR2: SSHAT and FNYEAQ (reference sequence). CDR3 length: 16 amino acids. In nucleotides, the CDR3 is TGTGCTAGCAGCTCACACCCTCAGGGAGCCACCGGGGAGCTGTTTTTT. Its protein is CASSSHPQGATGELFF.

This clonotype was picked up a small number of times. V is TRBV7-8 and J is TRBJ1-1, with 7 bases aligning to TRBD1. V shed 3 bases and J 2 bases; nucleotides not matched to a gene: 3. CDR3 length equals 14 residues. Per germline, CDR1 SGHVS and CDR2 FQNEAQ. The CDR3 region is CASSFGQANTEAFF. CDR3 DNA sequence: TGTGCCAGCAGCTTCGGACAGGCAAACACTGAAGCTTTCTTT.

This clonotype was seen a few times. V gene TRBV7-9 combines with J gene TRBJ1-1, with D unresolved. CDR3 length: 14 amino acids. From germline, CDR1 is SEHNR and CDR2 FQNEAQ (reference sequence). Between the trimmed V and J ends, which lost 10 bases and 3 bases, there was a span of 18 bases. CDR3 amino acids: CAIQESVQDTEAFF. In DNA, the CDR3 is TGTGCCATCCAGGAGTCCGTCCAGGACACTGAAGCTTTCTTT. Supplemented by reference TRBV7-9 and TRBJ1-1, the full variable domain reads DTGVSQNPRHKITKRGQNVTFRCDPISEHNRLYWYRQTLGQGPEFLTYFQNEAQLEKSRLLSDRFSAERPKGSFSTLEIQRTEQGDSAMYLCAIQESVQDTEAFFGQGTRLTVV.

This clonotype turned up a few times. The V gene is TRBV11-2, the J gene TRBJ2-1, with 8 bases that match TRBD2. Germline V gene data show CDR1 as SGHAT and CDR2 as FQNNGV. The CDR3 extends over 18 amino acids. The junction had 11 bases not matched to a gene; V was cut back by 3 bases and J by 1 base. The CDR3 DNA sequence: TGTGCCAGCAGCTTGTATTCCGGGACTAGTAGGTCCTACAATGAGCAGTTCTTC. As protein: CASSLYSGTSRSYNEQFF.

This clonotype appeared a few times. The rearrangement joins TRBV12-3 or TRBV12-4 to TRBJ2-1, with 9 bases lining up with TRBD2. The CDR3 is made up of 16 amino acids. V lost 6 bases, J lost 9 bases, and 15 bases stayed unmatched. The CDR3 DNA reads TGTGCCAGCAGCTTCGCGGGAGGGCCCCGAGACGGTGAGCAGTTCTTC. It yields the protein CASSFAGGPRDGEQFF.

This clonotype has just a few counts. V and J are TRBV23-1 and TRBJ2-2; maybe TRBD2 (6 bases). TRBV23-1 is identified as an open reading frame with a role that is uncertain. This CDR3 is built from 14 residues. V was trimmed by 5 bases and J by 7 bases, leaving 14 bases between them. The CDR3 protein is CASSGDSSNGELFF. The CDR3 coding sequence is TGCGCCAGCAGTGGGGACTCCTCAAACGGGGAGCTGTTTTTT.

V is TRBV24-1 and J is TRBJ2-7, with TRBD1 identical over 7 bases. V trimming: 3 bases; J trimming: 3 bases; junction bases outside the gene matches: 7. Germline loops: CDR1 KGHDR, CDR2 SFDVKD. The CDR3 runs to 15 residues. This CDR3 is CATSDGQGQNYEQYF. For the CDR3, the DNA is TGTGCCACCAGTGATGGGCAGGGACAGAACTACGAGCAGTACTTC.

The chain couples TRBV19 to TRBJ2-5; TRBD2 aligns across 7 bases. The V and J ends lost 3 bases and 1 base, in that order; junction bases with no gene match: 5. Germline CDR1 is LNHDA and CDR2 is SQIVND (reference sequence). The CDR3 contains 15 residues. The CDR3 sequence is CASSMDRGGQETQYF. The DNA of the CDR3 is TGTGCCAGTAGTATGGATCGCGGGGGCCAAGAGACCCAGTACTTC.